The 26 T cell receptor beta chains below come from one sample, sequenced in a study of T-cell reconstitution after alpha-beta-depleted transplantation in children. Preparation of the TCRbeta library involved a method that used unique molecular identifiers. TCRdb reprocessed the PCR reads via MiXCR and lists one record per CDR3 protein. The sample comprises 600,000 to 800,000 distinct CDR3 sequences, around 14% of which are singletons, and 0.75% to 0.85% rests with the top ten. Sequences were derived from PBMCs, sampled before TCRalphabeta/CD19-depleted stem cell transplant. Receptor source: a girl aged 2-9 years with congenital amegakaryocytic thrombocytopenia, due to receive a stem cell transplant.

The table lists this clonotype with many counts. V gene TRBV15 combines with J gene TRBJ1-1; no clear D. The V gene's germline CDR1 is LNHNV and CDR2 YYDKDF (reference sequence). This CDR3 spans 14 amino acids. The germline V and J ends were trimmed by 8 bases and 4 bases, with 17 bases remaining between them. The CDR3 spells CATQSDGVGTEAFF. DNA of the CDR3: TGTGCCACCCAAAGCGACGGAGTGGGCACTGAAGCTTTCTTT.

This clonotype was counted at least ten times. V is TRBV15 and J is TRBJ2-1; D is possibly TRBD1 (5 bases). The CDR3 contains 13 residues. Trimming left V 5 bases short and J 7 bases short, with 12 bases between. The germline gives CDR1 LNHNV, CDR2 YYDKDF (reference sequence). In DNA, the CDR3 is TGTGCCACCAGCCGACTTCCAGGGAATGAGCAGTTCTTC. Protein: CATSRLPGNEQFF.

This clonotype appeared many times. J is TRBJ1-2 and V is TRBV20-1; D uncertain. Trimming cost V 6 bases and J 2 bases, with 7 bases left between them. CDR3 length: 11 amino acids. Per the germline V gene, CDR1 is DFQATT and CDR2 is SNEGSKA (reference sequence). The CDR3 coding sequence is TGCAGTGCCTTAGACAACTATGGCTACACCTTC. It is translated as CSALDNYGYTF.

The table lists this clonotype with many counts. This chain uses TRBV20-1 with TRBJ2-1; D not resolved. There are 17 residues in the CDR3. Per the germline V gene, CDR1 is DFQATT and CDR2 is SNEGSKA (reference sequence). V was shortened by 1 base and J by 2 bases, with 18 bases between the two germline ends. In DNA form, the CDR3 reads TGCAGTGCTAGAGCTCACGAAACCCTCAGCGCCTACAATGAGCAGTTCTTC. Residues: CSARAHETLSAYNEQFF.

In DNA, the CDR3 is TGCAGTGCCGGATCTGGAGAGACCCAGTACTTC. It yields the protein CSAGSGETQYF. The gene calls are TRBV20-1 and TRBJ2-5; D remains unclear. CDR3 length: 11 amino acids. V gave up 6 bases and J gave up 4 bases, with 9 bases separating them. Germline CDR1 and CDR2: DFQATT and SNEGSKA (reference sequence).

There are many counts of this clonotype. V usage is TRBV11-2 and J usage is TRBJ2-1, with TRBD2 as a possible D gene (5 bases). Germline V gene lookup returns CDR1 SGHAT and CDR2 FQNNGV. The CDR3 extends over 15 amino acids. Between the trimmed V and J ends, which lost 5 bases and 3 bases, there was a span of 14 bases. The CDR3 reads CASSRLSLLYNEQFF. The DNA for the CDR3 is TGTGCCAGCAGCCGACTATCTCTCCTCTACAATGAGCAGTTCTTC.

This clonotype was counted at least ten times. V is TRBV29-1 and J is TRBJ1-4; D is unclear. The CDR3 contains 14 residues. Trimming removed 3 bases at V and 12 bases at J, with 20 bases between. Germline CDR1 SQVTM, CDR2 ANQGSEA. The CDR3 DNA reads as TGCAGCGTTGAGAAAGGACCGTCGGAAGGAGAACTGTTTTTT. Its protein is CSVEKGPSEGELFF. The whole variable domain, remainder taken from reference TRBV29-1 and TRBJ1-4, is SAVISQKPSRDICQRGTSLTIQCQVDSQVTMMFWYRQQPGQSLTLIATANQGSEATYESGFVIDKFPISRPNLTFSTLTVSNMSPEDSSIYLCSVEKGPSEGELFFGSGTQLSVL.

This clonotype was detected only a few times. The genes are TRBV7-9 and TRBJ1-1; D is undetermined. Germline loops: CDR1 SEHNR, CDR2 FQNEAQ (reference sequence). Trimming took 5 bases from V and 1 from J, leaving 8 bases between them. CDR3 length: 13 residues. The CDR3: CASSTGKNTEAFF. In DNA, the CDR3 is TGTGCCAGCAGCACGGGAAAGAACACTGAAGCTTTCTTT.

The sample holds many counts of this clonotype. The chain employs TRBV9 and TRBJ2-3; 7 bases fit TRBD2. Unmatched junction bases numbered 8, after V lost 0 bases and J lost 4 bases. The CDR3 has 16 residues. The germline V gene encodes CDR1 SGDLS and CDR2 YYNGEE. The CDR3 is CASSVAPAGMADTQYF. CDR3 nucleotides: TGTGCCAGCAGCGTAGCCCCAGCGGGAATGGCAGATACGCAGTATTTT.

This clonotype was seen only a few times. V is TRBV10-3 and J is TRBJ2-1, with 10 bases matching TRBD2. Germline V gives CDR1 ENHRY, CDR2 SYGVKD. V lost 6 bases to trimming and J lost 4 bases; unmatched junction nucleotides: 9. The CDR3 runs 16 residues. CDR3 nucleotide sequence: TGTGCCATCAGGGGTAGTTGGACTAGCGGATACAATGAGCAGTTCTTC. It is translated as CAIRGSWTSGYNEQFF.

The chain has TRBV7-6 and TRBJ2-7; 10 nucleotides align to TRBD2. Per germline, CDR1 SGHVS and CDR2 FNYEAQ. The CDR3 sequence is 18 residues long. With 1 base clipped from V and 2 bases from J, the junction kept 11 bases outside the gene matches. For the CDR3, the DNA is TGTGCCAGCAGCTTAGAAGCTAGCGGGAGTTTCGGGACCTACGAGCAGTACTTC. Its translation is CASSLEASGSFGTYEQYF.

The chain carries TRBV7-9 and TRBJ2-2; D gene unclear. The CDR3 is made up of 14 amino acids. The V gene lost 5 bases and the J gene lost 1 base, with 8 bases spanning the gap. Germline V gene data show CDR1 as SEHNR and CDR2 as FQNEAQ (reference sequence). The CDR3 nucleotides are TGTGCCAGCAGCGGCTCAGAGAACACCGGGGAGCTGTTTTTT. Its protein product is CASSGSENTGELFF.

This clonotype has more than one count but fewer than ten. The gene calls are TRBV6-2 or TRBV6-3 and TRBJ1-4; D may be TRBD1 (5 bases). There are 14 residues in the CDR3. V was pared by 2 bases and J by 7 bases, with 11 bases between. Germline-derived CDR1 and CDR2 are MNHEY and SVGEGT. In nucleotides, the CDR3 is TGTGCCAGCAGTTACGCGGGGCTGAGTGAAAAACTGTTTTTT. Its protein is CASSYAGLSEKLFF.

This clonotype was observed a few times. The chain links TRBV3-1 to TRBJ2-5; 9 positions match TRBD2. The V gene's germline CDR1 is LGHDT and CDR2 YNNKEL (reference sequence). The V segment lost 1 base and the J segment 5 bases; nucleotides outside the gene matches: 11. This CDR3 has 17 amino acids. The CDR3 region is CASSQGYRGRARETQYF. CDR3 DNA sequence: TGTGCCAGCAGCCAAGGTTATCGCGGGAGGGCCCGGGAGACCCAGTACTTC.

In this sample, this clonotype turned up many times. The chain employs TRBV25-1 and TRBJ2-7, with unresolved D. Looked up from germline, CDR1 is MGHDK and CDR2 is SYGVNS. V was cut by 6 bases and J by 2 bases, with 11 bases left in between. The CDR3 runs 13 residues. The CDR3 reads CASRPPATYEQYF. CDR3 nucleotide sequence: TGTGCCAGCAGGCCCCCGGCAACCTACGAGCAGTACTTC.

The rearrangement links TRBV5-6 to TRBJ2-3; 8 positions agree with TRBD1. The CDR3 loop spans 15 amino acids. With 5 bases clipped from V and 6 bases from J, the junction kept 11 bases outside the gene matches. Germline loops: CDR1 SGHDT, CDR2 YYEEEE. CDR3 nucleotides: TGTGCCAGCAGTAACCAGGACAGGGCGGGGGATACGCAGTATTTT. Its protein product is CASSNQDRAGDTQYF.

There are many counts of this clonotype. The genes are TRBV12-3 or TRBV12-4 and TRBJ2-7; D not certain. Between the trimmed V and J ends, which lost 5 bases and 3 bases, there was a span of 8 bases. The CDR3 is 12 residues long. The CDR3 DNA is TGTGCCAGCAGTCCCTTGATCTACGAGCAGTACTTC. Encoded protein: CASSPLIYEQYF.

This clonotype showed up many times. This sequence joins TRBV10-3 and TRBJ1-4, with D tentatively TRBD1 (6 bases). The germline CDR1 and CDR2 sequences are ENHRY and SYGVKD. The V end was cut by 10 bases, the J end by 2 bases, with 11 bases between. This CDR3 comprises 13 residues. This chain's CDR3 is CASGRGTNEKLFF. CDR3 nucleotide sequence: TGTGCCAGCGGGAGGGGGACTAATGAAAAACTGTTTTTT.

This clonotype was detected many times. The J gene is TRBJ2-1, the V gene TRBV20-1; 15 bases fit TRBD2. CDR1 and CDR2 (germline): DFQATT, SNEGSKA (reference sequence). V lost 5 bases, J lost 0 bases, and 5 bases stayed unmatched. CDR3 length: 17 amino acids. CDR3 region: CSAGGLAGGLSYNEQFF. The CDR3 nucleotides read TGCAGTGCTGGGGGACTAGCGGGGGGACTCTCCTACAATGAGCAGTTCTTC.

This clonotype was recorded a few times. The germline gene is not matched at one end of the junction; a read error may be the cause. V and J are TRBV7-8 and TRBJ2-2; 7 bases agree with TRBD2. The CDR3 contains 14 residues. CDR1 and CDR2 from the germline V gene are SGHVS and FQNEAQ. The CDR3 coding sequence is TGTCCCAGCAGCTTAGTGGGGGGGACCGGGGAGCTGTTTTTT. It yields the protein CPSSLVGGTGELFF. The full variable domain, with the rest looked up from reference TRBV7-8 and TRBJ2-2, is GAGVSQSPRYKVAKRGQDVALRCDPISGHVSLFWYQQALGQGPEFLTYFQNEAQLDKSGLPSDRFFAERPEGSVSTLKIQRTQQEDSAVYLCPSSLVGGTGELFFGEGSRLTVL.

Comments on this clonotype: One junction end does not reproduce the germline sequence, and a read error may be involved. The chain carries TRBV28 and TRBJ2-3, with 12 bases lining up with TRBD2. Germline V gene sequence: CDR1 MDHEN, CDR2 SYDVKM. The CDR3 runs to 15 residues. As DNA, the CDR3 is TGTGCCAGCAGCTCTAGCGGGAGGGGCACAGATACGCACTATTTT. It translates to CASSSSGRGTDTHYF.

This clonotype was recorded at least ten times. V and J are TRBV4-1 and TRBJ2-7, with 8 bases identical to TRBD1. The germline V gene encodes CDR1 MGHRA and CDR2 YSYEKL. CDR3 length equals 15 residues. V trimming: 4 bases; J trimming: 4 bases; junction bases outside the gene matches: 9. The CDR3 loop is CASSPGGQDTYEQYF. The CDR3 DNA reads as TGCGCCAGCAGCCCTGGGGGACAGGATACATACGAGCAGTACTTC.

The chain employs TRBV29-1 and TRBJ2-1; a possible D gene is TRBD2 (6 bases). The V gene lost 7 bases and the J gene lost 8 bases, with 15 bases spanning the gap. The CDR3 runs to 12 residues. The germline V gene has CDR1 SQVTM and CDR2 ANQGSEA. The CDR3 bases are TGCAGCGGCCGACTAGTCGGCGATGAGCAGTTCTTC. Amino acid sequence: CSGRLVGDEQFF.

This clonotype was detected a few times. The chain carries TRBV7-9 and TRBJ2-7; D remains unclear. Germline V gene sequence: CDR1 SEHNR, CDR2 FQNEAQ (reference sequence). This CDR3 has 15 amino acids. Trimming stripped 6 bases from V and 4 bases from J, with 19 bases between. Here the CDR3 DNA reads TGTGCCAGCAGTGTGATGTCAGGTTTTGGTTACGAGCAGTACTTC. This sequence encodes CASSVMSGFGYEQYF.

There are a few counts of this clonotype. The chain combines TRBV6-5 with TRBJ1-2; unclear D gene. The CDR3 spans 15 residues. Trimming removed 2 bases at V and 3 bases at J, with 13 bases between. The germline gives CDR1 MNHEY, CDR2 SVGAGI. The CDR3 nucleotides read TGTGCCAGCAGTTACACCAAGTCTCAGGACTATGGCTACACCTTC. Translation: CASSYTKSQDYGYTF.

On this clonotype: A much larger clone lies one base from this, so it may be a read error. This chain uses TRBV12-3 or TRBV12-4 with TRBJ1-1; TRBD1 matches at 7 bases. The CDR3 runs 15 residues. V shed 10 bases and J 1 base; nucleotides not matched to a gene: 12. CDR3 nucleotides: TGTGCCACCAGAGCTCACGACAGGGCGAACACTGAAGCTTTCTTT. Translated: CATRAHDRANTEAFF.